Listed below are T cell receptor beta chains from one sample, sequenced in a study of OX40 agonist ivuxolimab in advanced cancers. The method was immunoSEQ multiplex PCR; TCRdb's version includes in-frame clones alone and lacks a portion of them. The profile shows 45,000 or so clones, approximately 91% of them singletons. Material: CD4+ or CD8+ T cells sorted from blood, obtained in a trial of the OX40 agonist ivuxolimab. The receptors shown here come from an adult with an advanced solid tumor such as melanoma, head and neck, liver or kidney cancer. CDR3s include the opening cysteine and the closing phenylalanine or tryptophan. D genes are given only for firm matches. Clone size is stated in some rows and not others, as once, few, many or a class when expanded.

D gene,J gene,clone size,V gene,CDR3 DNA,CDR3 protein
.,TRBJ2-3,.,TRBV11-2,TGTGCCAGCAGCTTGGGGCCAATCGATACGCAGTATTTT,CASSLGPIDTQYF
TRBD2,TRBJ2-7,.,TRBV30,TGTGCCTGGAGTGTACTAGCGGGAGGCTACGAGCAGTACTTC,CAWSVLAGGYEQYF
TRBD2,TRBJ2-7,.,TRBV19,TGTGCCAGTAGTATCGCGGGGGGCCTCTACGAGCAGTACTTC,CASSIAGGLYEQYF
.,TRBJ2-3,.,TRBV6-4,TGTGCCAGCAGTGTTTGGGGGAGCACAGATACGCAGTATTTT,CASSVWGSTDTQYF
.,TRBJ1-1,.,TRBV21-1,TGTGCCAGCAGTGGACGGAACACTGAAGCTTTCTTT,CASSGRNTEAFF
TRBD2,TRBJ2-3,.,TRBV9,TGTGCCAGCTCCATCCGGGACTACGACACAGATACGCAGTATTTT,CASSIRDYDTDTQYF
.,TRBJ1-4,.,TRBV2,TGTGCCAGCAGTGAATGGAAAGCAACTAATGAAAAACTGTTTTTT,CASSEWKATNEKLFF
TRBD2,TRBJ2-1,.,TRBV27,TGTGCCAGCAGCATAGCGGGGGTCAGCTACAATGAGCAGTTCTTC,CASSIAGVSYNEQFF
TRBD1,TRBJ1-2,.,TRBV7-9,TGTGCCAGCAGCTGGCAGGGGGCACAGGACAGAAACTATGGCTACACCTTC,CASSWQGAQDRNYGYTF
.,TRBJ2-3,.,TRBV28,TGTGCCAGCCGCTCCTCACCCAAACACGGACCGAAGGGAGATACGCAGTATTTT,CASRSSPKHGPKGDTQYF
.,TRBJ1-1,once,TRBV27,TGTGCCAGCAGTTTAAGGCAGGCCACTGAAGCTTTCTTT,CASSLRQATEAFF
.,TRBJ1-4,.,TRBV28,TGTGCCAGCAGTTCCCGGGCCGGGGGAAAACTGTTTTTT,CASSSRAGGKLFF
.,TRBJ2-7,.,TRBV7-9,TGTGCCAGCAGCTCCGGGACACACTACGAGCAGTACTTC,CASSSGTHYEQYF
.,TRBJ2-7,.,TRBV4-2,TGTGCCAGCAGCCAAGAGGGTCAAGGGAGCTCCTACGAGCAGTACTTC,CASSQEGQGSSYEQYF
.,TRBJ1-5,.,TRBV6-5,TGTGCCAGCAGTTACGGGCCTCCTAGCAATCAGCCCCAGCATTTT,CASSYGPPSNQPQHF
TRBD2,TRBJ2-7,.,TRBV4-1,TGCGCCAGCAGCCAGACCCCGACTAGCGGGGCCTACGAGCAGTACTTC,CASSQTPTSGAYEQYF
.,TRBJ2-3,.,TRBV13,TGTGCCAGCAGCTTAGGCCTCAGCACAGATACGCAGTATTTT,CASSLGLSTDTQYF
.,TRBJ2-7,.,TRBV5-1,TGCGCCAGCGGGAGGGGGACAGTGGCCCGAGAAGAGCAGTACTTC,CASGRGTVAREEQYF
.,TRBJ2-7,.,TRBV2,TGTGCCAGCAGTGCCGTGATAGCGGCCTCCTACGAGCAGTACTTC,CASSAVIAASYEQYF
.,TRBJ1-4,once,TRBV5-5,TGTGCCAGCAGCTTAGGTGAAGCAACTAATGAAAAACTGTTTTTT,CASSLGEATNEKLFF
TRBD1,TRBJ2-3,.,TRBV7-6,TGTGCCAGCAGCTTAGCCAAGACAGGGGATGCAGATACGCAGTATTTT,CASSLAKTGDADTQYF
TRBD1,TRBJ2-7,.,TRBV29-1,TGCAGCGTTGAAGGACAGGGTTACGAGCAGTACTTC,CSVEGQGYEQYF
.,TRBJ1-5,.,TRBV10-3,TGTGCCATAAAGGGGGAGGATCAGCCCCAGCATTTT,CAIKGEDQPQHF
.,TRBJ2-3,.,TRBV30,TGTGCCTGGTCGGGGGATACGCAGTATTTT,CAWSGDTQYF
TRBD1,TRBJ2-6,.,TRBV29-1,TGCAGCGTACCGGGACAGGGCGCTGGGGCCAACGTCCTGACTTTC,CSVPGQGAGANVLTF
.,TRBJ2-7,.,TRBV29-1,TGCAGCGTCCAGATTAATTCCTACGAGCAGTACTTC,CSVQINSYEQYF
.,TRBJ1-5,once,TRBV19,TGTGCCAGTAGTATTACGGGACATAGCAATCAGCCCCAGCATTTT,CASSITGHSNQPQHF
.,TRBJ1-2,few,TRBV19,TGTGCCAGTAGTATCTCCCGGACGGGGAACTATGGCTACACCTTC,CASSISRTGNYGYTF
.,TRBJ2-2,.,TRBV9,TGTGCCAGCAGCCCAACCGACCTAAACACCGGGGAGCTGTTTTTT,CASSPTDLNTGELFF
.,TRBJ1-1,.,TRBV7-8,TGTGCCAGCAGCCACCGGGACAAGGCCCAGGGGGCTTTCTTT,CASSHRDKAQGAFF
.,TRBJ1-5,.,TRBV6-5,TGTGCCAGCAGTTTTAGTGAGCCCCAGCATTTT,CASSFSEPQHF
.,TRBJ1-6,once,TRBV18,TGTGCCAGCTCACCACCTTTTGGGGGGGGTCCACCCCTCCACTTT,CASSPPFGGGPPLHF
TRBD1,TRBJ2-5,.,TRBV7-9,TGTGCCAGCAGCTCCCGGGACAGGAATTTCCAAGAGACCCAGTACTTC,CASSSRDRNFQETQYF
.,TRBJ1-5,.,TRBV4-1,TGCGCCAGCAGCCAGGGAGTGTATGGACGCAATCAGCCCCAGCATTTT,CASSQGVYGRNQPQHF